Here is one TCR beta chain with its context. The CDR3 length is 15 residues. V was pared by 5 bases and J by 1 base, with 15 bases between. CDR1 SEHNR and CDR2 FQNEAQ come from the germline V gene (reference sequence). The entry originates in a study of blood T cell repertoires in COVID-19. Study overall: Samples representing acute and convalescent COVID-19 were sourced from the United States, Italy and Spain.

The data were produced by immunoSEQ multiplex PCR, yet TCRdb's version contains in-frame clones alone and is incomplete. This table has 200,000 to 250,000 clones, about 90% appearing once. Adults between roughly 18 and 89 years of age took part from 20 to 25 US areas. Cohort placement rested on clinical history that participants reported themselves. The chain links TRBV7-9 to TRBJ2-7, with D possibly TRBD1 on 6 matching bases. The TCR originated in a man younger than 40 who had been exposed to COVID-19. Sequenced input: PBMCs or T cells enriched from blood (not recorded which). CDR3 residues: CASSPMDSNSYEQYF. CDR3 in DNA: TGTGCCAGCAGCCCCATGGACAGCAATTCCTACGAGCAGTACTTC.